The 28 T cell receptor beta chains in this list originate from one sample, sequenced in a study of blood T cell repertoires in COVID-19. Clones were sequenced by immunoSEQ multiplex PCR, and TCRdb holds only the in-frame ones, with some missing. The sample carries some 150,000 clones, about 88% recorded once. Sequences were obtained from peripheral blood. The source is a human donor with acute or convalescent COVID-19. The donor label of this sample is uncertain.

The chain links TRBV6-6 to TRBJ1-1; the match to TRBD1 covers 10 bases. CDR3 length: 17 residues. Germline trimming cut 5 bases from V and 4 bases from J; bases unmatched to any gene: 13. Looked up from germline, CDR1 is MNHNY and CDR2 is SVGAGI (reference sequence). CDR3 amino acids: CASSLDRGRMLGTEAFF. In DNA, the CDR3 is TGTGCCAGCAGTCTAGACAGGGGGCGCATGTTAGGCACTGAAGCTTTCTTT.

This clone occurred a few times. The J gene is TRBJ1-5, the V gene TRBV29-1, with TRBD1 matching 9 bases. This CDR3 contains 14 residues. Germline loops: CDR1 SQVTM, CDR2 ANQGSEA. Trimming at V came to 4 bases and at J to 5 bases, leaving 6 bases not matched to a gene. The CDR3 sequence: CSVVQDRGDQPQHF. In nucleotides, the CDR3 is TGCAGCGTTGTTCAGGACAGGGGTGATCAGCCCCAGCATTTT.

This chain uses TRBV28 with TRBJ1-1; D uncertain. Trimming pared 6 bases from V and 4 bases from J, leaving 12 bases between. Germline V gene lookup returns CDR1 MDHEN and CDR2 SYDVKM. This CDR3 has 13 residues. The CDR3 sequence is CASRLLRGTEAFF. The CDR3 bases are TGTGCCAGCAGACTACTCCGGGGCACTGAAGCTTTCTTT. The whole variable domain, remainder taken from reference TRBV28 and TRBJ1-1, is DVKVTQSSRYLVKRTGEKVFLECVQDMDHENMFWYRQDPGLGLRLIYFSYDVKMKEKGDIPEGYSVSREKKERFSLILESASTNQTSMYLCASRLLRGTEAFFGQGTRLTVV.

The chain employs TRBV6-5 and TRBJ2-7; TRBD2 agrees at 10 bases. The CDR3 has 16 amino acids. Germline CDR1 and CDR2: MNHEY and SVGAGI. J lost 6 bases, V lost 4 bases, and 12 bases had no gene match. The CDR3 sequence is CASSCTPGTSAGEQYF. In DNA, the CDR3 is TGTGCCAGCAGTTGTACCCCCGGGACTAGCGCCGGCGAGCAGTACTTC.

This chain uses TRBV5-4 with TRBJ2-1; D possibly corresponds to TRBD2 (7 bases). The V gene lost 4 bases and the J gene lost 7 bases, with 18 bases spanning the gap. CDR3 length equals 15 residues. Germline V gives CDR1 SGHNT, CDR2 YYREEE (reference sequence). The CDR3 DNA reads TGTGCCAGCAGCCGGGGGTGGACTAGGGGGAATGAGCAGTTCTTC. Its protein is CASSRGWTRGNEQFF.

This rearrangement joins TRBV5-6 to TRBJ2-7; D is possibly TRBD1 (5 bases). The ends were cut back, 5 bases at V and 3 bases at J, with 9 bases in the middle. Germline V gene data show CDR1 as SGHDT and CDR2 as YYEEEE. The CDR3 has 12 amino acids. The CDR3 DNA follows: TGTGCCAGCAGACGTACAGGCTACGAGCAGTACTTC. Amino acid sequence: CASRRTGYEQYF.

The rearrangement uses TRBV12-5 and TRBJ2-5, with 7 bases that match TRBD1. J gave up 7 bases and V 0 bases, and 11 bases lay outside the gene matches. CDR1 and CDR2 from the germline V gene are LGHNT and FRNRAP. The CDR3 runs to 16 residues. The CDR3 DNA sequence: TGTGCTAGTGGTTTGGTACTAGATGGACAGGAAGCGACCCAGTACTTC. As protein: CASGLVLDGQEATQYF. The complete variable domain, with remaining parts taken from reference TRBV12-5 and TRBJ2-5, reads DARVTQTPRHKVTEMGQEVTMRCQPILGHNTVFWYRQTMMQGLELLAYFRNRAPLDDSGMPKDRFSAEMPDATLATLKIQPSEPRDSAVYFCASGLVLDGQEATQYFGPGTRLLVL.

The chain joins TRBV20-1 to TRBJ2-7, with 8 bases fitting TRBD1. V lost 3 bases to trimming and J lost 3 bases; unmatched junction nucleotides: 10. Per the germline V gene, CDR1 is DFQATT and CDR2 is SNEGSKA (reference sequence). This CDR3 comprises 15 residues. CDR3 amino acids: CSASLRAGGGYEQYF. CDR3 coding DNA: TGCAGTGCTAGTCTTCGGGCAGGGGGCGGCTACGAGCAGTACTTC.

V usage is TRBV5-6 and J usage is TRBJ1-3, with D uncertain. Germline V gives CDR1 SGHDT, CDR2 YYEEEE. This CDR3 comprises 18 residues. With 0 bases removed from V and 0 bases from J, the gap between germline ends came to 16 bases. In DNA form, the CDR3 reads TGTGCCAGCAGCTTGGAACTGAGTCACCTTAGCTCTGGAAACACCATATATTTT. Encoded protein: CASSLELSHLSSGNTIYF.

The chain links TRBV5-1 to TRBJ2-7; 7 nucleotides agree with TRBD1. V dropped 4 bases and J dropped 2; count of bases not matched to a gene: 6. CDR3 length equals 14 residues. In germline, CDR1 is SGHRS, CDR2 YFSETQ. The CDR3: CASSPYDRAYEQYF. The CDR3 bases are TGCGCCAGCAGCCCTTATGACAGGGCCTACGAGCAGTACTTC.

The rearrangement joins TRBV19 to TRBJ1-6; TRBD1 matches 12 bases. Trimming cost V 5 bases and J 1 base; bases outside gene matches: 9. The V gene's germline CDR1 is LNHDA and CDR2 SQIVND (reference sequence). This CDR3 comprises 19 residues. The CDR3 is CASSFTGTGGLSYNSPLHF. For the CDR3, the DNA is TGTGCCAGTAGTTTCACCGGGACAGGGGGCTTGTCCTATAATTCACCCCTCCACTTT. Supplemented by reference TRBV19 and TRBJ1-6, the full variable domain reads DGGITQSPKYLFRKEGQNVTLSCEQNLNHDAMYWYRQDPGQGLRLIYYSQIVNDFQKGDIAEGYSVSREKKESFPLTVTSAQKNPTAFYLCASSFTGTGGLSYNSPLHFGNGTRLTVT.

The chain employs TRBV4-3 and TRBJ2-5; 7 nucleotides agree with TRBD2. The CDR3 is 16 residues long. J lost 5 bases, V lost 0 bases, and 9 bases had no gene match. Germline values: CDR1 LGHNA, CDR2 YSLEER. CDR3 protein: CASSQDGQRGRETQYF. CDR3 in DNA: TGCGCCAGCAGCCAAGATGGGCAGCGGGGTAGGGAGACCCAGTACTTC.

This rearrangement joins TRBV4-3 to TRBJ1-1, with D uncertain. CDR3 length equals 16 residues. From germline, CDR1 is LGHNA and CDR2 YSLEER. Trimming left V 3 bases short and J 1 base short, with 15 bases between. CDR3 region: CASSHEPNARNTEAFF. The CDR3 DNA reads as TGCGCCAGCAGCCATGAACCAAACGCGCGGAACACTGAAGCTTTCTTT.

The V call is TRBV23-1, the J call TRBJ1-1; TRBD1 matches 10 bases. TRBV23-1 is an ORF, and what it does is uncertain. The V gene end was trimmed by 5 bases and the J gene end by 3 bases; junction bases not matched to a gene: 6. This CDR3 is 15 amino acids long. The CDR3, as DNA: TGCGCCAGCAGTTCGGAGGGACAGGGGTACACTGAAGCTTTCTTT. Its protein is CASSSEGQGYTEAFF.

The rearrangement joins TRBV18 to TRBJ2-1, with 13 positions matching TRBD2. Losses at the gene ends were 2 bases for V and 2 bases for J; bases not matched to a gene: 0. The CDR3 runs to 16 residues. Germline V gene sequence: CDR1 KGHSH, CDR2 LQKENI. CDR3 amino acids: CASSPTSGGAYNEQFF. CDR3 sequence (DNA): TGTGCCAGCTCACCAACTAGCGGGGGGGCCTACAATGAGCAGTTCTTC. The full variable domain, in which reference TRBV18 and TRBJ2-1 provide the parts outside the CDR3, is NAGVMQNPRHLVRRRGQEARLRCSPMKGHSHVYWYRQLPEEGLKFMVYLQKENIIDESGMPKERFSAEFPKEGPSILRIQQVVRGDSAAYFCASSPTSGGAYNEQFFGPGTRLTVL.

The chain joins TRBV29-1 to TRBJ2-2; tentative D call: TRBD1 (5 bases). The CDR3 length is 13 residues. From germline, CDR1 is SQVTM and CDR2 ANQGSEA. V was cut by 5 bases and J by 1 base, with 8 bases left in between. CDR3 protein: CSVSDRNTGELFF. CDR3 bases: TGCAGCGTTTCCGACAGGAACACCGGGGAGCTGTTTTTT.

This clone was found once. The chain carries TRBV7-3 and TRBJ2-3, with D perhaps TRBD2 (5 bases). The CDR3 has 13 amino acids. Trimming removed 4 bases at V and 3 bases at J, with 8 bases between. CDR1 is SGHTA, CDR2 FQGTGA, per germline. CDR3 sequence reads: CASSWRRTDTQYF. CDR3 DNA: TGTGCCAGCAGCTGGAGGCGAACAGATACGCAGTATTTT. Looking up the rest from reference TRBV7-3 and TRBJ2-3 gives the full variable domain: GAGVSQTPSNKVTEKGKYVELRCDPISGHTALYWYRQSLGQGPEFLIYFQGTGAADDSGLPNDRFFAVRPEGSVSTLKIQRTERGDSAVYLCASSWRRTDTQYFGPGTRLTVL.

The chain carries TRBV6-2 or TRBV6-3 and TRBJ2-7; TRBD1 is a possible D gene (5 bases). Germline assignment: CDR1 MNHEY and CDR2 SVGEGT. The CDR3 has 12 residues. Trimming took 2 bases from V and 4 from J, leaving 6 bases between them. The CDR3 spells CASSYQGYEQYF. Here the CDR3 DNA reads TGTGCCAGCAGTTACCAGGGATACGAGCAGTACTTC.

The J gene is TRBJ2-2, the V gene TRBV24-1; no clear D gene. Trimming pared 3 bases from V and 2 bases from J, leaving 3 bases between. Germline V CDR1 and CDR2: KGHDR, SFDVKD. The length of the CDR3 is 13 residues. DNA for the CDR3: TGTGCCACCAGTGATCCTAACACCGGGGAGCTGTTTTTT. Amino acid sequence: CATSDPNTGELFF.

In its sample, this clone was seen once. The chain employs TRBV6-5 and TRBJ1-1; maybe TRBD1 (5 bases). Germline assignment: CDR1 MNHEY and CDR2 SVGAGI. CDR3 length: 14 residues. V was clipped by 6 bases and J by 5 bases, with 16 bases between them. The CDR3 sequence is CASRNPTVGTEAFF. In DNA form, the CDR3 reads TGTGCCAGCAGGAACCCGACAGTGGGGACTGAAGCTTTCTTT.

The chain employs TRBV7-2 and TRBJ2-4; TRBD2 matches 11 bases. The CDR3 has 18 amino acids. J was trimmed by 0 bases and V by 5 bases; bases with no gene match: 9. Per germline, CDR1 SGHTA and CDR2 FQGNSA. This CDR3 reads CASSPQGLAAIAKNIQYF. CDR3 DNA: TGTGCCAGCAGCCCCCAGGGACTAGCGGCTATAGCCAAAAACATTCAGTACTTC. Full variable domain (missing parts from reference TRBV7-2 and TRBJ2-4): GAGVSQSPSNKVTEKGKDVELRCDPISGHTALYWYRQSLGQGLEFLIYFQGNSAPDKSGLPSDRFSAERTGGSVSTLTIQRTQQEDSAVYLCASSPQGLAAIAKNIQYFGAGTRLSVL.

This clone has a single count. The CDR3 is CASSEFTGGYYGYTF. CDR3 coding DNA: TGTGCCAGCAGTGAATTTACAGGGGGTTACTATGGCTACACCTTC. V gene TRBV6-1 combines with J gene TRBJ1-2; 8 nucleotides align to TRBD1. Germline values: CDR1 MNHNS, CDR2 SASEGT. There are 15 residues in the CDR3. The V gene end was trimmed by 2 bases and the J gene end by 3 bases; junction bases not matched to a gene: 5.

This chain's CDR3 is CSVDSQGGYTF. DNA for the CDR3: TGCAGCGTTGACTCTCAGGGTGGCTACACCTTC. This chain connects TRBV29-1 to TRBJ1-2; maybe TRBD1 (5 bases). CDR3 length: 11 amino acids. The V gene lost 3 bases and the J gene lost 7 bases, with 9 bases spanning the gap. Germline-derived CDR1 and CDR2 are SQVTM and ANQGSEA.

This clone was counted only a few times. The genes are TRBV6-2 or TRBV6-3 and TRBJ1-2; D remains unclear. The germline V gene has CDR1 MNHEY and CDR2 SVGEGT. The CDR3 is 12 amino acids. The V and J ends lost 5 bases and 8 bases respectively, with 12 bases between them. CDR3 protein: CASSLSYHGYTF. The CDR3 nucleotides are TGTGCCAGCAGTCTATCTTATCACGGCTACACCTTC.

V gene TRBV7-9 combines with J gene TRBJ2-3; possible D gene TRBD2, 6 bases. Germline CDR1 is SEHNR and CDR2 is FQNEAQ (reference sequence). The CDR3 contains 16 residues. Trimming took 5 bases from V and 0 from J, leaving 15 bases between them. The CDR3 region is CASSLGSGRSTDTQYF. DNA for the CDR3: TGTGCCAGCAGCCTAGGTAGCGGACGTAGCACAGATACGCAGTATTTT.

The chain is built from TRBV20-1 and TRBJ1-2; 8 bases are shared with TRBD1. CDR1 and CDR2 (germline): DFQATT, SNEGSKA (reference sequence). V shed 4 bases and J 8 bases; nucleotides not matched to a gene: 3. The CDR3 spans 11 residues. The CDR3 protein is CSAKQGGGYTF. The CDR3 DNA is TGCAGTGCTAAACAGGGGGGCGGCTACACCTTC.

This chain joins TRBV5-1 and TRBJ2-1; possibly TRBD1 for D (5 bases). Trimming took 4 bases from V and 4 from J, leaving 15 bases between them. Germline CDR1 is SGHRS and CDR2 is YFSETQ. The CDR3 consists of 15 residues. The CDR3 bases are TGCGCCAGCAGCCCAGACAGAATCGTTTACAATGAGCAGTTCTTC. This encodes CASSPDRIVYNEQFF.

This clone was picked up a small number of times. The chain couples TRBV27 to TRBJ1-6, with 8 positions matching TRBD1. With 6 bases clipped from V and 5 bases from J, the junction kept 6 bases outside the gene matches. Germline-derived CDR1 and CDR2 are MNHEY and SMNVEV (reference sequence). This CDR3 spans 15 amino acids. CDR3 sequence reads: CASSPGQGNNSPLHF. CDR3 DNA: TGTGCCAGCAGCCCCGGACAGGGTAATAATTCACCCCTCCACTTT.